This T cell receptor beta chain was recovered during a study of blood T cell repertoires in COVID-19. Study in general: COVID-19 samples from acute and convalescent phases originated in the United States, Italy and Spain.

TCRdb keeps only in-frame clones here, not all; method: immunoSEQ multiplex PCR. The sample yields some 180,000 clones, roughly 84% seen once. To note about this clone: A read error may account for a junction end that differs from germline.

The study drew participants aged about 18 to 95 years from approximately 25 US areas. Participants' own reports of clinical history determined their cohort assignment. This CDR3 contains 13 residues. Germline lookup yields CDR1 MNHEY and CDR2 SVGAGI. Input material: PBMCs or T cells enriched from blood (not recorded which). The receptor comes from a woman aged 30 to 39 who had been exposed to COVID-19. The V gene is TRBV6-5, the J gene TRBJ2-5, with TRBD2 matching 8 bases. CDR3 nucleotide sequence: TGCGCCGGGGGGGGGACAATCCAAGAGACCCAGTACTTC. This sequence encodes CAGGGTIQETQYF.